This TCR beta chain was recovered during a study of vaccination effects on CD4 cells after COVID-19. Study-wide background: Researchers obtained post-vaccine samples at a median of 72 days past the second dose.

V gave up 8 bases and J gave up 3 bases, with 11 bases separating them. This CDR3 region has 13 residues. Per germline, CDR1 MNHNY and CDR2 SVGAGI (reference sequence). The culture ran for roughly 10 days before CD4+ T cells were isolated. Every participant took two doses of the BNT162b2 or mRNA-1273 vaccine. The study found no prior SARS-CoV-2 infection in the vaccine recipients, who tested negative for nucleocapsid antibodies. Cultures had half their medium replaced with IL-2 medium on days 3 and 7. Comments on this clone: The antigen is unknown.

The table came from immunoSEQ multiplex PCR; TCRdb's copy has only in-frame clones and leaves some out. Among about 40,000 clones, about 63% were seen once, and the ten largest hold approximately 7.7%. Sequencing was performed on CD4+ T cells from PBMCs cultured without peptide, taken after COVID-19 vaccination. The V and J genes are TRBV6-6 and TRBJ1-3; D gene uncertain. The clonotype comes from a human donor who received a COVID-19 vaccine. The CDR3 is CASGSLIGNTIYF. The CDR3 nucleotides read TGTGCCAGCGGGAGTCTAATTGGAAACACCATATATTTT.